A single sample gave rise to the 4 T cell receptor beta chains below, sequenced in a study of vaccination effects on CD4 cells after COVID-19. Sequencing used immunoSEQ multiplex PCR; TCRdb keeps in-frame clones, though not all of them. The sample holds some 65,000 clones, approximately 76% seen once. Using viral peptide pools, the ViraFEST assay grew out antigen-specific CD4+ T cells prior to sequencing. It was after around 10 days of culture that CD4+ T cells were isolated. Previously uninfected by SARS-CoV-2, the vaccine recipients also showed negative nucleocapsid antibodies. For these TCRs, the target antigens are not known. Material: CD4+ T cells from PBMCs cultured with HCoV-NL63 spike peptides, obtained before COVID-19 vaccination. The receptors come from a human donor who received a COVID-19 vaccine.

The V gene is TRBV2, the J gene TRBJ1-2, with 10 bases that match TRBD1. Germline CDR1 and CDR2: SNHLY and FYNNEI. With 1 base clipped from V and 11 bases from J, the junction kept 1 base outside the gene matches. This CDR3 is built from 12 residues. This chain's CDR3 is CASSEVDRGYTF. As DNA, the CDR3 is TGTGCCAGCAGTGAAGTGGACAGGGGGTACACCTTC. The full variable domain, rest sourced from reference TRBV2 and TRBJ1-2, is EPEVTQTPSHQVTQMGQEVILRCVPISNHLYFYWYRQILGQKVEFLVSFYNNEISEKSEIFDDQFSVERPDGSNFTLKIRSTKLEDSAMYFCASSEVDRGYTFGSGTRLTVV.

This clone was seen a few times. The chain couples TRBV5-1 to TRBJ2-7, with D tentatively TRBD1 (6 bases). Trimming took off 8 bases at V and 5 bases at J, with 23 bases between the two ends. The CDR3 extends over 15 amino acids. From germline, CDR1 is SGHRS and CDR2 YFSETQ. In DNA, the CDR3 is TGCGCCAGTCTTAGGTGGGGGCTGGCCCCTAACGAGCAGTACGTC. This codes for CASLRWGLAPNEQYV.

The gene calls are TRBV2 and TRBJ2-7; D is perhaps TRBD2 (5 bases). The germline V gene encodes CDR1 SNHLY and CDR2 FYNNEI. Trimming cost V 3 bases and J 1 base, with 13 bases left between them. This CDR3 region has 15 residues. This chain's CDR3 is CASSERGQASYEQYV. CDR3 nucleotides: TGTGCCAGCAGTGAGAGAGGGCAGGCGTCCTACGAGCAGTACGTC.

The chain couples TRBV19 to TRBJ2-5; D is perhaps TRBD1 or TRBD2 (5 bases each). Germline V lookup: CDR1 LNHDA, CDR2 SQIVND (reference sequence). This CDR3 contains 14 residues. The V end lost 4 bases, the J end lost 2 bases, and 11 bases lay between the germline ends. The CDR3 DNA sequence: TGTGCCAGTAGTAGTCGCGAGGGGCAAGAGACCCAGTACTTC. Amino acids: CASSSREGQETQYF.